Below, one TCR beta chain is given with its context. This sample is part of a study of blood T cell repertoires in COVID-19. Study processing details: Reference gene primer amplification yielded estimated nucleated cell counts. The method was immunoSEQ multiplex PCR; TCRdb's version includes in-frame clones alone and lacks a portion of them. That table gives V, J and clone size, and the DNA gave D and trimming. Of approximately 360,000 clones listed, about 89% are singletons. The sample taken for sequencing was peripheral blood. This sequence was found in a man aged 35-49 years with acute or convalescent COVID-19.

The CDR3 nucleotides are TGTGCCAGCAGTCCCTTTAGCGGGAGGAGCTACAATGAGCAGTTCTTC. Amino acids: CASSPFSGRSYNEQFF. This chain uses TRBV25-1 with TRBJ2-1; 10 bases match TRBD2. Trimming cost V 5 bases and J 3 bases; bases outside gene matches: 7. The CDR3 is 16 amino acids. Germline V gene data show CDR1 as MGHDK and CDR2 as SYGVNS.